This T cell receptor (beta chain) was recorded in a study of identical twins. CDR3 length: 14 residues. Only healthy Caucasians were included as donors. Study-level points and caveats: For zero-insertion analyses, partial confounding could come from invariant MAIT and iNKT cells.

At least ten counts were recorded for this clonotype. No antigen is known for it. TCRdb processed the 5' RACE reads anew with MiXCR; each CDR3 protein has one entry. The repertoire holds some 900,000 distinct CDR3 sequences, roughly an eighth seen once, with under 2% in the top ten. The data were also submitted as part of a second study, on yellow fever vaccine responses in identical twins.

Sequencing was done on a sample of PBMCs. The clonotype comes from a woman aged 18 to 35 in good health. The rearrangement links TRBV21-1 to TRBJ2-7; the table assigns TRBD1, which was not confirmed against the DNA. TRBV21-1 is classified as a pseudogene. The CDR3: CASSKGQGADEQYF. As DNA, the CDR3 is TGTGCCAGCAGCAAAGGGCAGGGGGCCGACGAGCAGTACTTC.